This record concerns one T cell receptor beta chain sequence. Its antigen is still unknown. This record belongs to a study of T cell responses to AZD1222 COVID-19 vaccine. Points from the study as a whole: No repertoire was sampled before or during the peak T cell response, only after it.

The V end lost 3 bases, the J end lost 1 base, and 12 bases lay between the germline ends. Germline CDR1 reads KGHSH; CDR2 reads LQKENI. This CDR3 spans 15 amino acids. TCRdb keeps only in-frame clones here, not all; method: immunoSEQ multiplex PCR. The sample has fewer than 120,000 clones; roughly 87% are singletons. The V and J genes are TRBV18 and TRBJ1-1; a weak D match, TRBD1 (6 bases). The receptor comes from an adult in good health. The sample consisted of peripheral blood, taken on day 0 of AZD1222 vaccination. CDR3 in DNA: TGTGCCAGCTCACCGCCTCGGGGGCCGAACACTGAAGCTTTCTTT. It codes for CASSPPRGPNTEAFF.